The present entry profiles one T cell receptor beta chain with its context. Its antigen is as yet unknown. Per the germline V gene, CDR1 is SGHRS and CDR2 is YFSETQ. The CDR3 extends over 15 amino acids. The V gene lost 0 bases and the J gene lost 7 bases, with 11 bases spanning the gap. These data belong to a study of cytomegalovirus exposure and HLA in healthy donors. Across the whole study: Some 200 million T cells yielded 120 million or so unique TCR beta sequences, as an earlier analysis found. Whole-study findings and limits: Researchers counted around 160 TCR beta chains as cytomegalovirus-associated.

The study ran its PCR with 60 Vbeta and 13 Jbeta primers. TCRdb's copy holds only in-frame clones and misses some; the assay was immunoSEQ multiplex PCR. This sample carries more than 85,000 clones, over 55% of them seen once, and the ten largest clones take roughly 6.7%. The chain has TRBV5-1 and TRBJ1-6; D gene uncertain. Sequencing was done on a sample of PBMCs. The TCR originated in a woman in her 30s in good health and CMV-seronegative. The CDR3 here is CASSLGGSENSPLHF. The DNA for the CDR3 is TGCGCCAGCAGCTTGGGAGGGTCTGAGAATTCACCCCTCCACTTT.